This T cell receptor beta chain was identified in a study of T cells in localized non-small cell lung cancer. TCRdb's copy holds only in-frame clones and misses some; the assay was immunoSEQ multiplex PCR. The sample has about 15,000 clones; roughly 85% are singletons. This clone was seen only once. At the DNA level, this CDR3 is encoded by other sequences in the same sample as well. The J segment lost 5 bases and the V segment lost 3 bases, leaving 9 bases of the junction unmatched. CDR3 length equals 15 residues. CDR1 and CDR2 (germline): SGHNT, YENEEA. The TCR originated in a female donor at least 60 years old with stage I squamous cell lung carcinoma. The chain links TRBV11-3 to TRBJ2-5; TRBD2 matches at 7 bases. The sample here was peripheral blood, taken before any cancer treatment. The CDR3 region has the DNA TGTGCCAGCAGCTTGGGGGGGACCCCCCAGGAGACCCAGTACTTC. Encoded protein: CASSLGGTPQETQYF.